This T cell receptor (beta chain) was profiled in a study of CXCR3-negative and CXCR3-positive naive CD8 T cells. Points on this clonotype: Its cognate antigen is unknown.

Each TRB cDNA library was prepared by 5' RACE (with UMI labels). TCRdb re-analyzed the 5' RACE reads; it lists each CDR3 protein once, without DNA. The sample totals 45,000 to 65,000 distinct CDR3 sequences. Study results and caveats: Naive CXCR3-negative cells resembled naive CXCR3-positive cells in TRBV-TRBJ usage; memory cells differed.

The CDR3 has 16 amino acids. CDR1 and CDR2 from the germline V gene are MNHNS and SASEGT. The receptor comes from a human donor in good health. Some clones in this sample may be carry-over from other donors' samples. The chain combines TRBV6-1 with TRBJ2-5; no DNA is available, so the TRBD2 call from TCRdb remains unchecked. The sample taken for sequencing was naive CXCR3- CD8+ T cells from blood. Noted subset: CD45RO-CCR7+CD27+CD95- naive CD8+ T cells lacking CXCR3 (TNR3-). CDR3 sequence reads: CASRPGLAGIGETQYF.